The sample holds a few counts of the clone carrying this T cell receptor (beta chain). Clones were read by immunoSEQ multiplex PCR, and TCRdb kept only the in-frame ones, dropping some. The table lists about 23,000 clones, 35% to 50% of them singletons, with over 1.3% in the top ten. This record comes from a study of graft-versus-host responses after intestinal transplantation. Study-wide points: Subjects displaying graft-donor T cell macrochimerism possessed elevated graft-versus-host to host-versus-graft clonal ratios inside allografts. GvH clones surfaced in recipient marrow, some emerging earlier in ileum or blood.

Responders labeled with CFSE (around 200,000) were plated with around 200,000 irradiated, violet-dye-labeled stimulators. Post-reaction, proliferating CD3+CD4+ and CD3+CD8+ responders (CFSE-low) were sorted. Germline V lookup: CDR1 LNHDA, CDR2 SQIVND (reference sequence). With 3 bases clipped from V and 6 bases from J, the junction kept 14 bases outside the gene matches. The CDR3 has 17 amino acids. The chain employs TRBV19 and TRBJ2-1, with 7 bases that match TRBD2. Sequenced here: alloreactive CD8+ T cells from a mixed lymphocyte reaction culture, sampled before transplantation. The subset: CFSE-low proliferating T cells sorted from roughly 6-day pre-transplant mixed lymphocyte reaction (GvH or HvG direction). The receptor comes from a human patient who was an organ donor for intestinal transplantation. The CDR3 is CASSMKTGLNGVNEQFF. DNA for the CDR3: TGTGCCAGTAGTATGAAGACGGGACTAAACGGTGTCAATGAGCAGTTCTTC.